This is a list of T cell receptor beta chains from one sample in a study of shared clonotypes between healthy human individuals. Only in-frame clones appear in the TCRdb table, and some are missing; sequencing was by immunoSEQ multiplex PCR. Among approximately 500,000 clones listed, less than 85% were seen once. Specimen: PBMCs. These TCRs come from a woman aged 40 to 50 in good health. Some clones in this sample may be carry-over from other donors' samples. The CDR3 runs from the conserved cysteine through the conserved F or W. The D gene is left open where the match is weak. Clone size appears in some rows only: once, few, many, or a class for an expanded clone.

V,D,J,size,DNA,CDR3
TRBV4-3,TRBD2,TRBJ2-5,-,TGCGCCAGCAGCCAAGGGGTGACTAGCGGGCAAGAGACCCAGTACTTC,CASSQGVTSGQETQYF
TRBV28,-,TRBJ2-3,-,TGTGCCAGCAGTTTAGGGCCAGATACGCAGTATTTT,CASSLGPDTQYF
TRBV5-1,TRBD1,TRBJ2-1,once,TGCGCCAGCAGCCCGGGACAGGGGAGGGTCAATGAGCAGTTCTTC,CASSPGQGRVNEQFF
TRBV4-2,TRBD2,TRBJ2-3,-,TGTGCCAGCAGCCGAATTACCGGGACTAGAGGATCGGGTACGCAGTATTTT,CASSRITGTRGSGTQYF
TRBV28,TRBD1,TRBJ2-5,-,TGTGCCAGCAGCCCGGACAGGGGGGTAGGGGAGACCCAGTACTTC,CASSPDRGVGETQYF
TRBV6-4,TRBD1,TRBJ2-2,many,TGTGCCAGCAGTGCCGGGACAGGGGACACCGGGGAGCTGTTTTTT,CASSAGTGDTGELFF
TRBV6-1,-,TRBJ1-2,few,TGTGCCAGCCCCTCTGGTCCCGGAGGCTATGGCTACACCTTC,CASPSGPGGYGYTF
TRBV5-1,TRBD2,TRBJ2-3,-,TGCGCCAGCAGCTCCTCCATTAGCGGGAGGGCCACAGATACGCAGTATTTT,CASSSSISGRATDTQYF
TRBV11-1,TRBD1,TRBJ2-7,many,TGTGCCAGCAGCTTAGGTCTCGGGACAGGGAACGAGCAGTACTTC,CASSLGLGTGNEQYF
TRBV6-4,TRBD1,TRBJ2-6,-,TGTGCCAGCAGCCGACAGGGTAATTCTGGGGCCAACGTCCTGACTTTC,CASSRQGNSGANVLTF
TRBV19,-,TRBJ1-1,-,TGTGCCAGTAGTCGGGACGCCCAGGGGACAGCTTTCTTT,CASSRDAQGTAFF
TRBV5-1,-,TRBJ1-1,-,TGCGCCAGCAGCTTGGCGGGGGACACTGAAGCTTTCTTT,CASSLAGDTEAFF
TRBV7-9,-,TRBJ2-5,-,TGTGCCAGCAGCTCATCCCCGGCAGAGACCCAGTACTTC,CASSSSPAETQYF
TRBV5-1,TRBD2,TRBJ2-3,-,TGCGCCAGCAGCCCCACCGGACTAGAGCTAGATACGCAGTATTTT,CASSPTGLELDTQYF
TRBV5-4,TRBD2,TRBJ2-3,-,TGTGCCAGCAGCTCTATCCTAGCGGGGGCGGATACGCAGTATTTT,CASSSILAGADTQYF
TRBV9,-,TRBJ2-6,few,TGTGCCAGCAGCGTAGCGGCGGACTCTGGGGCCAACGTCCTGACTTTC,CASSVAADSGANVLTF
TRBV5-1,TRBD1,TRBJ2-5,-,TGCGCCAGCAGCCGCGGGGGACAGGGAGAGACCCAGTACTTC,CASSRGGQGETQYF
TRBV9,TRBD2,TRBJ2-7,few,TGTGCCAGCAGCCCGGGACTACTCTCCTACGAGCAGTACTTC,CASSPGLLSYEQYF
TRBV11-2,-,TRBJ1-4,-,TGTGCCAGCAGCTTAAGTCTCTCCAGGGGCTGGGAAAAACTGTTTTTT,CASSLSLSRGWEKLFF
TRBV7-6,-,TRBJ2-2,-,TGTGCCAGCAGCACCTACAGGGCCGCCGGGGAGCTGTTTTTT,CASSTYRAAGELFF
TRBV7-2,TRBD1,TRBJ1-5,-,TGTGCCAGCAGCCTCGGACAGGGGAGGAATCAGCCCCAGCATTTT,CASSLGQGRNQPQHF
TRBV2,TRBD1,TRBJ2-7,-,TGTGCCAGCAGTGACCGGGACAGATACGAGCAGTACTTC,CASSDRDRYEQYF
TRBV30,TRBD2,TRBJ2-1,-,TGTGCCTGGAGTGTTGTTAGCGGGGTCTCCTTCGGGGATGAGCAGTTCTTC,CAWSVVSGVSFGDEQFF
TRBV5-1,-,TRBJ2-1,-,TGCGCCAGCAGCTTTCTTCCAGGGGTAGATGAGCAGTTCTTC,CASSFLPGVDEQFF
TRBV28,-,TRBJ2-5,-,TGTGCCAGCAGCCGTGGTCCCAGCCAAGAGACCCAGTACTTC,CASSRGPSQETQYF
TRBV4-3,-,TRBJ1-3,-,TGCGCCAGCAGCCAAGAGCAGGGGCTTGCTGGAAACACCATATATTTT,CASSQEQGLAGNTIYF
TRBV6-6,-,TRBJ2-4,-,TGTGCCAGCAGTAACGAGGGGCTAGGGGCCAAAAACATTCAGTACTTC,CASSNEGLGAKNIQYF
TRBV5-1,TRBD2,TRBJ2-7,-,TGCGCCAGCAGCCCCCGGGGGGGGGCAACCTACGAGCAGTACTTC,CASSPRGGATYEQYF
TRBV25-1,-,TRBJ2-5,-,TGTGCCAGCAGTGACCCCGGGACCCAGTACTTC,CASSDPGTQYF
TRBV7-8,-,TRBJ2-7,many,TGTGCCAGCAGGGACTCCTACGAGCAGTACTTC,CASRDSYEQYF
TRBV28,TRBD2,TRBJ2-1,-,TGTGCCAGCAGTTTCGGACTAGCGTCTTCCTACAATGAGCAGTTCTTC,CASSFGLASSYNEQFF
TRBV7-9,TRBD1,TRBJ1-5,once,TGTGCCAGCAGCTTGGGACAGGGGGATCAGCCCCAGCATTTT,CASSLGQGDQPQHF
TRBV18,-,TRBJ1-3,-,TGTGCCAGCTCACCATTTCCCTCTGGAAACACCATATATTTT,CASSPFPSGNTIYF
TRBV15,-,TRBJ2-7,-,TGTGCCACCAGCAGAGATATAGCCAATTCTCGCGAGCAGTACTTC,CATSRDIANSREQYF
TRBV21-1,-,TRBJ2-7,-,TGTGCCAGCAGGGTCTTAGCCTACGAGCAGTACTTC,CASRVLAYEQYF
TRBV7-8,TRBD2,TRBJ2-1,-,TGTGCCAGCAGCTTGGGATTCAGGGAGGGAGAGCAGTTCTTC,CASSLGFREGEQFF
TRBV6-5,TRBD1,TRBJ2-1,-,TGTGCCAGCAGTTTAGACAGGGTTAGGTACAATGAGCAGTTCTTC,CASSLDRVRYNEQFF
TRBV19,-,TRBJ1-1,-,TGTGCCAGTAGTATGATTGGGACGACTGAAGCTTTCTTT,CASSMIGTTEAFF
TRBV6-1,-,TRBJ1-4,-,TGTGTCAGCATTAGTAGGGGATCATCCAATGAAAAACTGTTTTTT,CVSISRGSSNEKLFF
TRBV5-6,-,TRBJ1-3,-,TGTGCCAGCACCCAAACCCCGGCCACCGGAGACACCATATATTTT,CASTQTPATGDTIYF
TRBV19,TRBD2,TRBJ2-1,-,TGTGCCAGTAGTCCTGGTCGACTAGCGGGTTACAATGAGCAGTTCTTC,CASSPGRLAGYNEQFF
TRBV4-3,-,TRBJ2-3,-,TGCGCCAGCAGCCAAGGGTCGACAGATACGCAGTATTTT,CASSQGSTDTQYF
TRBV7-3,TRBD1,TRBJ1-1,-,TGTGCCAGCAGCCCCGACAGGGCCACTGAAGCTTTCTTT,CASSPDRATEAFF
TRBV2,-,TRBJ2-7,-,TGTGCCAGCAGTGAAGACGCCGGGTACGAGCAGTACTTC,CASSEDAGYEQYF
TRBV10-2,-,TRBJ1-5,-,TGCGCCAGCAGTGACCTAACCCGGAGGGGCAATCAGCCCCAGCATTTT,CASSDLTRRGNQPQHF
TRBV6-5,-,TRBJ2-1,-,TGTGCCAGCAAGGGGCGGCGGGAATACAATGAGCAGTTCTTC,CASKGRREYNEQFF
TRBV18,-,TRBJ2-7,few,TGTGCCAGCTCACGACCCCAGGGCGAGCAGTACTTC,CASSRPQGEQYF
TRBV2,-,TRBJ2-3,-,TGTGCCAGCAGTGAAGTGGGGGCAGCCCTGACAGATACGCAGTATTTT,CASSEVGAALTDTQYF
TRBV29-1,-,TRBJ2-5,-,TGCAGCGCTTTAGGGCTAGCCGGAGAGACCCAGTACTTC,CSALGLAGETQYF